The following is a T cell receptor beta chain sequence with its context. Its target is unknown. When the RNA was reverse transcribed, random hexamers were used with an input of about 0.5 to 1 ug. TCRdb processed the immunoSEQ multiplex PCR reads anew with MiXCR; each CDR3 protein has one entry. The sample yields under 110,000 distinct CDR3 sequences, roughly 94% seen once. Losses at the gene ends were 10 bases for V and 2 bases for J; bases not matched to a gene: 7. Germline CDR1 is SNHLY and CDR2 is FYNNEI. This CDR3 is 13 amino acids long. The data derive from a study of CD8 T cells in Susac syndrome. Study outcomes and limitations: CD8+ clonal expansion in Susac was maximal in TEMRA cells and in active patients.

The diagnostic criteria for definite or probable disease, as recently defined, were met by the patients with Susac syndrome. This sequence was found in a human donor with Susac syndrome. Sequencing was carried out using CD8+ T cells from PBMCs. J is TRBJ1-1 and V is TRBV2; 7 bases are shared with TRBD1. The CDR3 sequence: CATLGDSNTEAFF. The CDR3 nucleotides read TGTGCCACCCTCGGGGACAGTAACACTGAAGCTTTCTTT.